The source of this T cell receptor beta chain is a study of identical twins. General study results and limits: With beta out-of-frame sequences, excess sharing by twins was weaker. Modeled out-of-frame TCR alpha sharing in monozygotic twins fell below observed levels.

TCRdb re-derived calls from the 5' RACE reads in MiXCR, one entry per CDR3 protein. The sample has around 340,000 distinct CDR3 sequences, around 9% seen once. Trimming took 0 bases from V and 4 from J; bases not matched to a gene: 9. CDR3 size: 17 residues. The germline CDR1 and CDR2 sequences are MGHRA and YSYEKL. Ten or more counts support this clonotype. The antigen is not known. The sample was naive T cells sorted from blood. The receptor's source is a woman aged 45-60 years in good health. This chain uses TRBV4-1 with TRBJ2-5; 9 bases fit TRBD2. The CDR3 DNA is TGCGCCAGCAGCCAAGAAGGTAGCGGGAGATCAGGAGAGACCCAGTACTTC. This encodes CASSQEGSGRSGETQYF.